These 10 T cell receptor beta chains were sequenced from one sample in a study of blood T cell repertoires in COVID-19. TCRdb keeps only in-frame clones here, not all; method: immunoSEQ multiplex PCR. The sample lists some 140,000 clones, about 85% occurring once. The source material was peripheral blood. Every receptor here comes from a man in his sixties with COVID-19, enrolled during active disease.

The V gene is TRBV3-1 (or the pseudogene TRBV3-2), the J gene TRBJ1-2; 7 bases line up with TRBD1. The trim removed 4 bases at V and 4 bases at J, leaving 9 bases unmatched. Germline CDR1 LGHDT, CDR2 YNNKEL (reference sequence). The CDR3 is 15 amino acids. CDR3 DNA sequence: TGTGCCAGCAGCCCAAATTACAGGGGCTCCTATGGCTACACCTTC. It translates to CASSPNYRGSYGYTF.

V and J are TRBV4-3 and TRBJ1-6; 10 bases fit TRBD1. The CDR3 totals 14 residues. The ends lost 3 bases at V and 7 bases at J; junction bases unmatched: 0. Germline V gene data show CDR1 as LGHNA and CDR2 as YSLEER. This CDR3 is CASSQTGGNSPLHF. CDR3 DNA: TGCGCCAGCAGCCAGACAGGGGGCAATTCACCCCTCCACTTT.

This rearrangement joins TRBV14 to TRBJ1-6, with TRBD1 matching 8 bases. Germline values: CDR1 SGHDN, CDR2 FVKESK. V shed 1 base, J shed 7 bases, and the junction held 6 bases outside the gene matches. The CDR3 loop spans 16 amino acids. CDR3 sequence (DNA): TGTGCCAGCAGCCAAGGACTGGGACAGGTCAATTCACCCCTCCACTTT. This gives the protein CASSQGLGQVNSPLHF.

The chain has TRBV11-3 and TRBJ1-1; D is unclear. The CDR3 sequence is 13 residues long. Germline V gives CDR1 SGHNT, CDR2 YENEEA. V shed 8 bases and J shed 1 base, with 11 bases lying between them. CDR3 protein: CASCRWKNTEAFF. The CDR3 DNA sequence: TGTGCCAGCTGCAGGTGGAAGAACACTGAAGCTTTCTTT.

The chain couples TRBV6-6 to TRBJ1-5; D not resolved. V was clipped by 6 bases and J by 1 base, with 10 bases between them. CDR1 is MNHNY, CDR2 SVGAGI, per germline (reference sequence). The CDR3 has 14 residues. The CDR3 DNA follows: TGTGCCAGCAGCCCTCAACGGAGCAATCAGCCCCAGCATTTT. Residues: CASSPQRSNQPQHF.

V usage is TRBV19 and J usage is TRBJ1-5; 8 bases match TRBD1. The CDR3 consists of 16 residues. Germline lookup yields CDR1 LNHDA and CDR2 SQIVND (reference sequence). After removal of 3 bases from V and 3 bases from J, the junction contained 7 bases not matched to a gene. CDR3 in amino acids: CASSIEAGQANQPQHF. The DNA for the CDR3 is TGTGCCAGTAGTATTGAAGCGGGACAGGCCAATCAGCCCCAGCATTTT.

The chain combines TRBV7-2 with TRBJ2-3, with TRBD1 matching over 9 bases. This CDR3 is 17 amino acids long. The V and J ends lost 1 base and 5 bases, in that order; junction bases with no gene match: 10. Germline loops: CDR1 SGHTA, CDR2 FQGNSA. The CDR3 reads CASSLVGTGGAGDTQYF. CDR3 coding DNA: TGTGCCAGCAGCTTAGTCGGTACAGGGGGCGCAGGAGATACGCAGTATTTT.

The chain joins TRBV7-9 to TRBJ1-6; 7 nucleotides agree with TRBD1. V gave up 5 bases and J gave up 7 bases; unmatched junction bases: 11. Germline V lookup: CDR1 SEHNR, CDR2 FQNEAQ (reference sequence). The CDR3 runs 16 residues. The CDR3 is CASSPGGGRTNSPLHF. CDR3 in DNA: TGTGCCAGCAGCCCCGGAGGGGGCAGGACGAATTCACCCCTCCACTTT.

The chain has TRBV2 and TRBJ1-1, with D perhaps TRBD1 (5 bases). V lost 6 bases and J 0 bases, leaving 11 bases between the germline ends. The CDR3 contains 14 residues. Germline lookup yields CDR1 SNHLY and CDR2 FYNNEI. The CDR3 region is CASRTENMNTEAFF. CDR3 nucleotides: TGTGCCAGCAGGACAGAGAATATGAACACTGAAGCTTTCTTT.

The genes are TRBV11-2 and TRBJ1-1; D is perhaps TRBD1 (6 bases). V gave up 0 bases and J gave up 11 bases, with 19 bases separating them. The length of the CDR3 is 15 residues. Per germline, CDR1 SGHAT and CDR2 FQNNGV. The CDR3 loop is CASSLESGQGFWAFF. The CDR3 DNA follows: TGTGCCAGCAGCTTAGAATCAGGGCAGGGGTTTTGGGCTTTCTTT.